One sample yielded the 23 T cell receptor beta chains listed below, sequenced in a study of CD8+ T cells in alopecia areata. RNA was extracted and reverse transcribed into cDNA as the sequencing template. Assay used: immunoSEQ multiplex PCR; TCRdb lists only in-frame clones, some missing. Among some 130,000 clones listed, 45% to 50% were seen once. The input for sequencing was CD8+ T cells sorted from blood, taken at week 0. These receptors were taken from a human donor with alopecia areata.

CDR3 coding DNA: TGCAGCGTTGAAGACCCGGACAAGTCCCTAAAACCTGGGTCTGGGGCCAACGTCCTGACTTTC. Residues: CSVEDPDKSLKPGSGANVLTF. The rearrangement joins TRBV29-1 to TRBJ2-6, with D possibly matching TRBD1 (5 bases). This CDR3 is 21 amino acids long. V was cut by 0 bases and J by 1 base, with 25 bases left in between. CDR1 is SQVTM, CDR2 ANQGSEA, per germline.

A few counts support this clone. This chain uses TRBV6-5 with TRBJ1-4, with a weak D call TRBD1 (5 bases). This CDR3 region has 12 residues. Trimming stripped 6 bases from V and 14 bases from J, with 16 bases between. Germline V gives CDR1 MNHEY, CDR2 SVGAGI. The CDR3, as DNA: TGTGCCAGCAGACCCGTAGCAGGGTACCTGTTTTTT. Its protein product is CASRPVAGYLFF.

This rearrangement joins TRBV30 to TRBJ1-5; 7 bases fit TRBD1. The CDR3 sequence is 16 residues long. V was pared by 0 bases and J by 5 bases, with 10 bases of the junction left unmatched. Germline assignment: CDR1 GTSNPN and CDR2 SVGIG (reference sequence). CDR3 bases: TGTGCCTGGAGTGTAGATTCAGGGGGTGTTTATCAGCCCCAGCATTTT. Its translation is CAWSVDSGGVYQPQHF.

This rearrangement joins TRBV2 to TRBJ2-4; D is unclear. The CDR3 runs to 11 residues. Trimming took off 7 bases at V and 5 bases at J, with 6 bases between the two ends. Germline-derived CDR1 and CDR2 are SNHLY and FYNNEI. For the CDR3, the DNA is TGTGCCAGCAATGCCCAAAACATTCAGTACTTC. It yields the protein CASNAQNIQYF. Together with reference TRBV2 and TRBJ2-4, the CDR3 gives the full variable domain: EPEVTQTPSHQVTQMGQEVILRCVPISNHLYFYWYRQILGQKVEFLVSFYNNEISEKSEIFDDQFSVERPDGSNFTLKIRSTKLEDSAMYFCASNAQNIQYFGAGTRLSVL.

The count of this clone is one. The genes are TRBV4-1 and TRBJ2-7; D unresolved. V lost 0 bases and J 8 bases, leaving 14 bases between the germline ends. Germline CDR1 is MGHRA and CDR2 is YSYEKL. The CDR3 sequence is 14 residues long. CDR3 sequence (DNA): TGCGCCAGCAGCCAAGATCGCGCCCCAGCCAAGCAGTACTTC. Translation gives CASSQDRAPAKQYF.

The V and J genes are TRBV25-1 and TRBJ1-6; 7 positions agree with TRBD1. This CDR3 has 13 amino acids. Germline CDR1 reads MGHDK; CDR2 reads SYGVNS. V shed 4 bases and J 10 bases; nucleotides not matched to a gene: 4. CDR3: CASSVGGGSPLHF. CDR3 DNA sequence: TGTGCCAGCAGTGTAGGGGGCGGATCACCCCTCCACTTT.

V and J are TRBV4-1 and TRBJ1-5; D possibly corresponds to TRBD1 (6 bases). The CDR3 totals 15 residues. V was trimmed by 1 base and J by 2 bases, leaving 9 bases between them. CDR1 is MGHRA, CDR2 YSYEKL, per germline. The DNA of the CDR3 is TGCGCCAGCAGCCAAGGGGGGCCTGGCAATCAGCCCCAGCATTTT. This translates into CASSQGGPGNQPQHF.

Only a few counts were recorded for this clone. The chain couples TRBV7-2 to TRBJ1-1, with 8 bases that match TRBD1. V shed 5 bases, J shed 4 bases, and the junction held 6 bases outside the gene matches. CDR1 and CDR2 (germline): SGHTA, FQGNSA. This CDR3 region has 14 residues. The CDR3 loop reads CASSPGTGVTEAFF. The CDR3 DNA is TGTGCCAGCAGCCCAGGGACAGGAGTCACTGAAGCTTTCTTT.

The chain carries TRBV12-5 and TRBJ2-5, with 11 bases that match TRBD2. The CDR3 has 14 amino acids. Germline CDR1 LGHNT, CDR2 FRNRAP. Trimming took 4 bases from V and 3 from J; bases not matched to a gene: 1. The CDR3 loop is CASGSTSGEETQYF. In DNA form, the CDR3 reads TGTGCTAGTGGTTCGACTAGCGGGGAAGAGACCCAGTACTTC.

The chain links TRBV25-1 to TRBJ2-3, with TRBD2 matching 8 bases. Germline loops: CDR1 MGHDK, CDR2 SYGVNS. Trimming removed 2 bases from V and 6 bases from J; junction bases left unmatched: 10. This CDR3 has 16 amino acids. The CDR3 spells CASSEITGGALDTQYF. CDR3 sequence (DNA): TGTGCCAGCAGTGAAATAACGGGGGGGGCCTTGGATACGCAGTATTTT.

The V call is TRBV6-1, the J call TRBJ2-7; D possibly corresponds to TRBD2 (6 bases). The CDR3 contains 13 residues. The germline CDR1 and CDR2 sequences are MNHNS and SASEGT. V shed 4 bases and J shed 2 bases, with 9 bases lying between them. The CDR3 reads CASSGRETYEQYF. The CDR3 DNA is TGTGCCAGCAGTGGGAGGGAAACCTACGAGCAGTACTTC.

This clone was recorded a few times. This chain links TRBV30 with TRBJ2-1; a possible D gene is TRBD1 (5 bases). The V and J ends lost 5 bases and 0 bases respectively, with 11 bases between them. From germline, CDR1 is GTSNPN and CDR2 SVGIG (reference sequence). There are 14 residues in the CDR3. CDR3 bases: TGTGCCTGGGGTGGGGCAGCCTCCTACAATGAGCAGTTCTTC. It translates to CAWGGAASYNEQFF.

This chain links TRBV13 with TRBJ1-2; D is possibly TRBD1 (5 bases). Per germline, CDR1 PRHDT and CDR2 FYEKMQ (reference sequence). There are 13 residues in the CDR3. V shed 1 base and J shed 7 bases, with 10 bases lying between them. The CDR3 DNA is TGTGCCAGCAGCTTAGAGGGGCGAAGTGGCTACACCTTC. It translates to CASSLEGRSGYTF.

CDR3 loop: CASSSGLAEETQYF. The CDR3 DNA reads as TGTGCCAGCAGCTCAGGACTAGCGGAAGAGACCCAGTACTTC. V and J are TRBV7-9 and TRBJ2-5, with 10 bases lining up with TRBD2. The CDR3 has 14 residues. Germline values: CDR1 SEHNR, CDR2 FQNEAQ (reference sequence). After removal of 4 bases from V and 3 bases from J, the junction contained 2 bases not matched to a gene.

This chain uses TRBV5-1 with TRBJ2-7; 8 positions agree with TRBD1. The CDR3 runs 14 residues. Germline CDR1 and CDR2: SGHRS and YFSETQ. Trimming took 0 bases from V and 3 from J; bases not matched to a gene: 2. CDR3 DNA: TGCGCCAGCAGCTTGGGGACAGGGTTCTACGAGCAGTACTTC. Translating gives CASSLGTGFYEQYF.

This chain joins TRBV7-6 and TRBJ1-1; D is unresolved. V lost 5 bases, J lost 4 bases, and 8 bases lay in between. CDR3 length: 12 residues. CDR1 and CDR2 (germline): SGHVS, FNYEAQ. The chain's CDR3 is CASSERVTEAFF. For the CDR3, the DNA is TGTGCCAGCAGCGAACGGGTCACTGAAGCTTTCTTT.

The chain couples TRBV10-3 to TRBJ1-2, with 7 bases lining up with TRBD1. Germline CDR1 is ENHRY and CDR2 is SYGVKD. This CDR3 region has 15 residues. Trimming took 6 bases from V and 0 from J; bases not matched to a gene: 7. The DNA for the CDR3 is TGTGCCATCAGCGACAGGGACCTCACTAACTATGGCTACACCTTC. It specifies CAISDRDLTNYGYTF.

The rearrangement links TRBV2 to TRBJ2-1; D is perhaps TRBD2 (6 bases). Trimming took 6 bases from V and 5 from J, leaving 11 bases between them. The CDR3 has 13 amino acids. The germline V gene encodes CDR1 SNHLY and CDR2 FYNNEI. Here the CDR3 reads CASSDPGDNEQFF. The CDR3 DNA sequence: TGTGCCAGCAGCGACCCGGGGGACAATGAGCAGTTCTTC.

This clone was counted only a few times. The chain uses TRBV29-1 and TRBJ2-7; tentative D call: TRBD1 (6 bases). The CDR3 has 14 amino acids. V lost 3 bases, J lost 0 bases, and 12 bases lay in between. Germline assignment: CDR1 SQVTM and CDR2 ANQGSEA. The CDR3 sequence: CSVEMPQGSYEQYF. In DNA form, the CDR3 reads TGCAGCGTTGAGATGCCACAGGGCTCCTACGAGCAGTACTTC.

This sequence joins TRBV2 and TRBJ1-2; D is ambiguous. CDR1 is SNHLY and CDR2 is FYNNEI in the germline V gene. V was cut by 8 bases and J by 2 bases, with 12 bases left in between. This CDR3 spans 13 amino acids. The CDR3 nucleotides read TGTGCCAGCCACTTCCAGACGAACTATGGCTACACCTTC. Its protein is CASHFQTNYGYTF.

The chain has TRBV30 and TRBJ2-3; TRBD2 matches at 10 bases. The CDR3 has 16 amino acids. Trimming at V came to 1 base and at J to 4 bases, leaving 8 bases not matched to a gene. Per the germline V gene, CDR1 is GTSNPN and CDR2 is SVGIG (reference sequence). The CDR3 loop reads CAWSASLAGVSDTQYF. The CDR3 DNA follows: TGTGCCTGGAGTGCCTCTCTAGCGGGGGTGTCAGATACGCAGTATTTT.

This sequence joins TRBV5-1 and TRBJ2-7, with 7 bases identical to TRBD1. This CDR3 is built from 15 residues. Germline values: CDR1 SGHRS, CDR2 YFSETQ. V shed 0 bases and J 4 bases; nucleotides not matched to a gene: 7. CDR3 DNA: TGCGCCAGCAGCTTGGCCCCGACAGGGTTGTACGAGCAGTACTTC. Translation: CASSLAPTGLYEQYF.

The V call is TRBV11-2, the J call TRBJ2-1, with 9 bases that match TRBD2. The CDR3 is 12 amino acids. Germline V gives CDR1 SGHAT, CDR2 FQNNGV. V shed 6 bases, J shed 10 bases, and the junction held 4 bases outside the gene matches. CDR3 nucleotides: TGTGCCAGCAGACGTAGCGGGGGCGAGCAGTTCTTC. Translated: CASRRSGGEQFF.